These T cell receptor beta chains were read from a single sample in a study of T cell responses to AZD1222 COVID-19 vaccine. Repertoires were generated with immunoSEQ multiplex PCR, while TCRdb's copy carries only in-frame clones and drops some. Altogether about 120,000 clones are present, just over 90% being singletons, with the ten largest covering around 7.2%. The sequences come from peripheral blood, collected on day 0 of AZD1222 vaccination. Source of these receptors: an adult in good health. CDR3s include the opening cysteine and the closing phenylalanine or tryptophan. A D gene is named only where the DNA matches it firmly. Clone size is not always given. Where it is, it says once, few, many or a class for expanded clones.

d_call	v_call	clone_size	j_call	cdr3_aa	cdr3_nt
TRBD2	TRBV27	few	TRBJ2-1	CASSLWAGGGYEQFF	TGTGCCAGCAGTTTATGGGCGGGAGGGGGGTATGAGCAGTTCTTC
TRBD2	TRBV7-8	.	TRBJ2-7	CASSLVSDLGSGIYEQYF	TGTGCCAGCAGCTTAGTGTCGGACTTAGGTAGCGGGATATACGAGCAGTACTTC
.	TRBV28	.	TRBJ1-1	CASRQPPPGIGTEAFF	TGTGCCAGCAGACAGCCCCCACCAGGGATTGGCACTGAAGCTTTCTTT
TRBD2	TRBV3-1/TRBV3-2	.	TRBJ2-7	CASSPSGPYEQYF	TGTGCCAGCAGCCCTAGCGGACCCTACGAGCAGTACTTC
TRBD1	TRBV18	.	TRBJ2-3	CASSPDRVTDTQYF	TGTGCCAGCTCACCAGACAGGGTCACAGATACGCAGTATTTT
.	TRBV4-1	once	TRBJ2-7	CASSQELASSYEQYF	TGCGCCAGCAGCCAAGAACTGGCGAGCTCCTACGAGCAGTACTTC
TRBD1	TRBV20-1	.	TRBJ1-2	CSASNSRDSDNYGYTF	TGCAGTGCTAGTAACTCCCGGGACAGCGATAACTATGGCTACACCTTC
.	TRBV2	once	TRBJ1-1	CASSEGGTNTEAFF	TGTGCCAGCAGTGAGGGTGGGACGAACACTGAAGCTTTCTTT
.	TRBV2	.	TRBJ1-1	CASSELTPLGTEAFF	TGTGCCAGCAGTGAACTCACACCCTTGGGGACTGAAGCTTTCTTT
TRBD1	TRBV27	.	TRBJ1-6	CASRGPDRVNSPLHF	TGTGCCAGCAGAGGGCCCGACAGGGTTAATTCACCCCTCCACTTT
.	TRBV24-1	.	TRBJ1-2	CATSDSRQASTYGYTF	TGTGCCACCAGTGATTCCCGACAGGCTTCTACCTATGGCTACACCTTC
TRBD2	TRBV3-1/TRBV3-2	once	TRBJ2-5	CASSQDLDLAGAQAPQETQYF	TGTGCCAGCAGCCAAGATCTTGACCTAGCGGGAGCCCAAGCGCCTCAAGAGACCCAGTACTTC
.	TRBV2	.	TRBJ2-7	CASSELWGEGQYF	TGTGCCAGCAGTGAACTGTGGGGTGAAGGGCAGTACTTC
TRBD1	TRBV19	once	TRBJ2-7	CASSIGPPGQGYEQYF	TGTGCCAGTAGTATAGGACCACCGGGACAGGGGTACGAGCAGTACTTC
.	TRBV24-1	.	TRBJ1-6	CATSDYRAGNSPLHF	TGTGCCACCAGTGATTACAGGGCTGGTAATTCACCCCTCCACTTT
TRBD2	TRBV29-1	.	TRBJ2-5	CSVESGLAETQYF	TGCAGCGTTGAATCCGGACTAGCAGAGACCCAGTACTTC
.	TRBV29-1	.	TRBJ1-5	CSVEIRGHQPQHF	TGCAGCGTTGAAATAAGGGGCCACCAGCCCCAGCATTTT
TRBD2	TRBV5-1	.	TRBJ2-7	CASSLAGSYEQYF	TGCGCCAGCAGCCTAGCGGGAAGCTACGAGCAGTACTTC
.	TRBV7-2	.	TRBJ1-4	CASSFWGSEKLFF	TGTGCCAGCAGCTTTTGGGGATCTGAAAAACTGTTTTTT
.	TRBV4-3	.	TRBJ2-7	CASSQDVRGDSYEQYF	TGCGCCAGCAGCCAAGACGTCAGGGGGGACTCCTACGAGCAGTACTTC
TRBD1	TRBV6-2/TRBV6-3	.	TRBJ1-3	CASSYRPGQLSGNTIYF	TGTGCCAGCAGTTATCGACCGGGACAGCTCTCTGGAAACACCATATATTTT
TRBD1	TRBV6-5	.	TRBJ2-7	CASRLSDRGPYEQYF	TGTGCCAGCAGATTATCGGACAGGGGGCCGTACGAGCAGTACTTC
TRBD1	TRBV6-5	.	TRBJ1-5	CASRPPGQGRQPQHF	TGTGCCAGCAGGCCCCCCGGACAGGGTCGACAGCCCCAGCATTTT
TRBD1	TRBV5-6	once	TRBJ2-7	CASSYTSGTATYEQYF	TGTGCCAGCAGCTACACTTCCGGGACAGCTACCTACGAGCAGTACTTC
.	TRBV28	.	TRBJ1-6	CASSLGQGYSPLHF	TGTGCCAGCAGTTTAGGGCAGGGCTATTCACCCCTCCACTTT
.	TRBV5-1	large	TRBJ1-1	CARAGANTEAFF	TGCGCCAGAGCCGGGGCGAACACTGAAGCTTTCTTT
.	TRBV11-3	.	TRBJ1-5	CASSLGLYRGYQPQHF	TGTGCCAGCAGCTTAGGACTATACCGGGGTTATCAGCCCCAGCATTTT
.	TRBV19	.	TRBJ2-3	CASGDRDTQYF	TGTGCCAGCGGGGACCGAGATACGCAGTATTTT
TRBD1	TRBV9	once	TRBJ1-3	CASSPSPASAGGGNTIYF	TGTGCCAGCAGCCCTAGCCCAGCCTCGGCAGGGGGCGGAAACACCATATATTTT